The sequence of this T cell receptor beta chain was determined in a study of neurological immune-mediated disorders. General study results and limits: HTLV-1-associated myelopathy had the most TCR clonal expansion, whereas multiple sclerosis had the least (lower than in healthy controls).

In regard to this clonotype: What it binds is not known.

The cDNA came from 5'RACE with 10-nucleotide random UMIs. TCRdb fed the 5' RACE reads into MiXCR, producing one record per CDR3 protein. The table lists 35,000 to 45,000 distinct CDR3 sequences, around a tenth of them singletons, with roughly 3.9% in the top ten. V shed 5 bases and J shed 0 bases, with 10 bases lying between them. The length of the CDR3 is 14 residues. The V gene's germline CDR1 is LNHDA and CDR2 SQIVND (reference sequence). Sorted libraries were derived from 800,000 to 1,000,000 CD4+ or CD8+ T cells. The sequenced sample consisted of CD4+ T cells from blood. The chain is built from TRBV19 and TRBJ1-1; possible D gene TRBD1, 5 bases. The receptor comes from a woman aged 25-40 years with HTLV-1-associated myelopathy (HAM/TSP). CDR3 in DNA: TGTGCCAGTAGTGGTTCAGGGCTGAACACTGAAGCTTTCTTT. It codes for CASSGSGLNTEAFF.